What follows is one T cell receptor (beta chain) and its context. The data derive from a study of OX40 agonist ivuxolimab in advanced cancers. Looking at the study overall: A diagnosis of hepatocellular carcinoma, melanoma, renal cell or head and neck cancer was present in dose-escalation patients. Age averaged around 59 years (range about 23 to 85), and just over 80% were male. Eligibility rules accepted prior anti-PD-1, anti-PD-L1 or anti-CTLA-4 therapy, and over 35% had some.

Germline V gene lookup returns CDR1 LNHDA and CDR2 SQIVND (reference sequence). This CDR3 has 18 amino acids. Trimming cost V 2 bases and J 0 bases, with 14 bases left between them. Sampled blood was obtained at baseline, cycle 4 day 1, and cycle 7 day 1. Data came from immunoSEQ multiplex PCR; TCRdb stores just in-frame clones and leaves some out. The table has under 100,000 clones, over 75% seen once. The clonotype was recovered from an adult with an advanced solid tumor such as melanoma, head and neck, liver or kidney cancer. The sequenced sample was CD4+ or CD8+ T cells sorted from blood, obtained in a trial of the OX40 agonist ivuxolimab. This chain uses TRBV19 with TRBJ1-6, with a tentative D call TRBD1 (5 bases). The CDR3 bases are TGTGCCAGTAGTATACTGACAGTAGTGGGCTCCTATAATTCACCCCTCCACTTT. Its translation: CASSILTVVGSYNSPLHF.